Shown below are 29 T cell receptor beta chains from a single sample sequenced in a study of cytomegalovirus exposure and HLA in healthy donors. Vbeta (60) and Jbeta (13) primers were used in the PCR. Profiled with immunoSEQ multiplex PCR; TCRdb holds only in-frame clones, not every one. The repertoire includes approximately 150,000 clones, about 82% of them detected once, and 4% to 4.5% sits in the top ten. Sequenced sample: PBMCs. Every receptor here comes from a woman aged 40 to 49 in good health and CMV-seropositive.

The CDR3 DNA follows: TGTGCCAGCAGTTACCCTTTGGTTGCGGACACCGGGGAGCTGTTTTTT. Translation gives CASSYPLVADTGELFF. This chain uses TRBV6-6 with TRBJ2-2, with unresolved D. Trimming left V 2 bases short and J 3 bases short, with 13 bases between. Germline V gives CDR1 MNHNY, CDR2 SVGAGI (reference sequence). This CDR3 region has 16 residues.

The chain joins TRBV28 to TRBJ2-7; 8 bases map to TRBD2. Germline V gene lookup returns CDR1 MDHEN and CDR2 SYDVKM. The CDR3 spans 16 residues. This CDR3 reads CASTGSGGSPGYEQYF. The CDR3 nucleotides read TGTGCGTCTACCGGGTCGGGGGGGAGTCCCGGTTACGAGCAGTACTTC.

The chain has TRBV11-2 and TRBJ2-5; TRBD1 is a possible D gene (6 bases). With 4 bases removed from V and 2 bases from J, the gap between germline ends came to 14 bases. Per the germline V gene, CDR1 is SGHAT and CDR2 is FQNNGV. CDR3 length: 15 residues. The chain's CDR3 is CASSSGGGLQETQYF. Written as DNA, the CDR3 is TGTGCCAGCAGCTCCGGTGGGGGCTTGCAAGAGACCCAGTACTTC. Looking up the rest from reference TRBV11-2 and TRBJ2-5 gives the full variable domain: EAGVAQSPRYKIIEKRQSVAFWCNPISGHATLYWYQQILGQGPKLLIQFQNNGVVDDSQLPKDRFSAERLKGVDSTLKIQPAKLEDSAVYLCASSSGGGLQETQYFGPGTRLLVL.

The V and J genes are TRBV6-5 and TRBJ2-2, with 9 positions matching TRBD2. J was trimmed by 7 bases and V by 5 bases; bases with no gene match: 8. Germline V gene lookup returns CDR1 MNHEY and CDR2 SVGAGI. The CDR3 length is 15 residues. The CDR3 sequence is CASSNLAGDDGELFF. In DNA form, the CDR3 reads TGTGCCAGCAGTAACTTAGCGGGGGACGACGGGGAGCTGTTTTTT.

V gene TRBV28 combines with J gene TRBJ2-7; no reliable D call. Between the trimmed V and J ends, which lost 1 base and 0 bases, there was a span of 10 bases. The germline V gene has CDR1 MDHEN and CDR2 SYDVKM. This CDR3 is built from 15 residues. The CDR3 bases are TGTGCCAGCAGTTTATTAGTGTTACCCTCCTACGAGCAGTACTTC. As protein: CASSLLVLPSYEQYF.

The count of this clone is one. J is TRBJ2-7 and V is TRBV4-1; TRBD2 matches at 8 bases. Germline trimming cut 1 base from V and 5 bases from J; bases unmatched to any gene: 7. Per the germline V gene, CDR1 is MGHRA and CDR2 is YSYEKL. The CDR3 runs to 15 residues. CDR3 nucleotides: TGCGCCAGCAGCCAAGGTTGGACTAGCCGGGACGAGCAGTACTTC. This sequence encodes CASSQGWTSRDEQYF.

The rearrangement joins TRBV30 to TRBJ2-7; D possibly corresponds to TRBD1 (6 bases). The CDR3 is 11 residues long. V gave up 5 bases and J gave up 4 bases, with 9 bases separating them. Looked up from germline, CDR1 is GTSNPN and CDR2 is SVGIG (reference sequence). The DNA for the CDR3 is TGTGCCTGGGAGACAGGATACGAGCAGTACTTC. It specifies CAWETGYEQYF.

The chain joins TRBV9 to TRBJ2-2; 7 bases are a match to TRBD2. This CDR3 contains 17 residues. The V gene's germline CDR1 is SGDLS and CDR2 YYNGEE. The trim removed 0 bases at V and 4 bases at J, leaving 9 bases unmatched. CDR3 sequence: CASSVEPGGFRTGELFF. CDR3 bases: TGTGCCAGCAGCGTAGAGCCGGGGGGTTTTCGCACCGGGGAGCTGTTTTTT.

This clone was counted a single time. The CDR3 spells CAISENISEQYF. The CDR3, as DNA: TGTGCCATCAGTGAAAACATTTCCGAGCAGTACTTC. The chain uses TRBV10-3 and TRBJ2-7; D call uncertain. V was shortened by 3 bases and J by 6 bases, with 9 bases between the two germline ends. Germline CDR1 is ENHRY and CDR2 is SYGVKD. CDR3 length equals 12 residues.

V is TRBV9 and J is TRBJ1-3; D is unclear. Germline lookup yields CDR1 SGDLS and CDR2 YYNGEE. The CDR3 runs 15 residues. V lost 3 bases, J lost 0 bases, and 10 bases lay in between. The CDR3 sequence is CASSGEIRSGNTIYF. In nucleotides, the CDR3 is TGTGCCAGCAGCGGAGAGATTCGCTCTGGAAACACCATATATTTT.

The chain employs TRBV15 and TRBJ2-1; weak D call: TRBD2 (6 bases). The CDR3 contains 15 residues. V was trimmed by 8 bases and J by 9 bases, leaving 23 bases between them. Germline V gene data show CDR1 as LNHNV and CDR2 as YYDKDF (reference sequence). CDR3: CATGASGEIRSEQFF. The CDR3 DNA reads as TGTGCCACCGGGGCGTCGGGAGAAATTCGTAGTGAGCAGTTCTTC.

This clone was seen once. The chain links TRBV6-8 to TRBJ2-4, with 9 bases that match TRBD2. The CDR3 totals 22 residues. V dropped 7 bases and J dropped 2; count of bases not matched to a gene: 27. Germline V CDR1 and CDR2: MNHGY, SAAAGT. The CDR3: CASNFRGGPTSGPIVTKNIQYF. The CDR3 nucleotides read TGTGCCAGCAATTTCAGGGGGGGACCGACTAGCGGCCCGATCGTAACCAAAAACATTCAGTACTTC.

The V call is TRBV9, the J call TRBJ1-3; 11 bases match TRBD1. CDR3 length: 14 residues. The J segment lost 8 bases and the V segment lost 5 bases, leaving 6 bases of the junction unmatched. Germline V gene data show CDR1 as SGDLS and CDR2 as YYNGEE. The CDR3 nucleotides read TGTGCCAGCAGTCGGACAGGGGGCTTAGACACCATATATTTT. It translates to CASSRTGGLDTIYF.

Here the CDR3 reads CASSRGQANEKLFF. CDR3 nucleotide sequence: TGTGCCAGCAGCAGGGGACAGGCTAATGAAAAACTGTTTTTT. This chain uses TRBV5-6 with TRBJ1-4, with 8 positions matching TRBD1. CDR3 size: 14 residues. CDR1 SGHDT and CDR2 YYEEEE come from the germline V gene. The V and J ends lost 4 bases and 3 bases, in that order; junction bases with no gene match: 2.

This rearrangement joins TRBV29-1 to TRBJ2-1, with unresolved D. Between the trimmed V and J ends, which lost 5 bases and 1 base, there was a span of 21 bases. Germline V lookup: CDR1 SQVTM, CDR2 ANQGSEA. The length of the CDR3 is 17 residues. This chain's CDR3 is CSVSRRGLAESYNEQFF. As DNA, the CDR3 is TGCAGCGTTTCCCGAAGAGGCTTGGCGGAGTCCTACAATGAGCAGTTCTTC.

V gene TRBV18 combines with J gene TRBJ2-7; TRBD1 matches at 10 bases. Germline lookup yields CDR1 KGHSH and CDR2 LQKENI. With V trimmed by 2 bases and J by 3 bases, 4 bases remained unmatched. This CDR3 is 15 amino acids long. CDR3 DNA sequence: TGTGCCAGCTCACCAGGGGGGACAGGGGTCTACGAGCAGTACTTC. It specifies CASSPGGTGVYEQYF.

The CDR3 nucleotides are TGTGCCAGCAGTTGGGGACAGACCTACGAGCAGTACTTC. Translating gives CASSWGQTYEQYF. The chain joins TRBV27 to TRBJ2-7; TRBD1 aligns across 7 bases. Germline CDR1 is MNHEY and CDR2 is SMNVEV (reference sequence). Trimming cost V 4 bases and J 2 bases; bases outside gene matches: 2. The CDR3 spans 13 residues.

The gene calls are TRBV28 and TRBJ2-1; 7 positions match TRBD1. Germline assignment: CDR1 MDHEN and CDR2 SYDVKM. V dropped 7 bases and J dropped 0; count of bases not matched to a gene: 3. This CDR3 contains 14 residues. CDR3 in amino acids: CASNPGGSYNEQFF. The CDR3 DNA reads TGTGCCAGCAACCCAGGGGGCTCCTACAATGAGCAGTTCTTC.

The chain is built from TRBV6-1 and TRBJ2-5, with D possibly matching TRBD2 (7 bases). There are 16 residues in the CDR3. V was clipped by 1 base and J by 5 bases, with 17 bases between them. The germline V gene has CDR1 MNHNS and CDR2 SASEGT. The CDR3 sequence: CASSEVGGRGGETQYF. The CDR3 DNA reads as TGTGCCAGCAGTGAAGTGGGGGGAAGGGGGGGGGAGACCCAGTACTTC.

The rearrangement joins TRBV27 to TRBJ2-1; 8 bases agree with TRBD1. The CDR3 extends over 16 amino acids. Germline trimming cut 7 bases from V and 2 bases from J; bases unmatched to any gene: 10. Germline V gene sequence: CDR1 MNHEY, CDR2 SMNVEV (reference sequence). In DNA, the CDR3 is TGTGCCAGCACCTTTGGGGAGACAGGGGCCTACAATGAGCAGTTCTTC. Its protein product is CASTFGETGAYNEQFF.

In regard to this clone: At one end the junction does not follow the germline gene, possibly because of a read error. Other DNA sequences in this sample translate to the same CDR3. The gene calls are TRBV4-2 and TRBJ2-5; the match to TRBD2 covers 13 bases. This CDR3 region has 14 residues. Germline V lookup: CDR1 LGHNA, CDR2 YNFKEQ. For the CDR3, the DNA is TGTGCTAGCAGCGGACTAGCGGGGGACGAGACCCAGTACTTC. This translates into CASSGLAGDETQYF.

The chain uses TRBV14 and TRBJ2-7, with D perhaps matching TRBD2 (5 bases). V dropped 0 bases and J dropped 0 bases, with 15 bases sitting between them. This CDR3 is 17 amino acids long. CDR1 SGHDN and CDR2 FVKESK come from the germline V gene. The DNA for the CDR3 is TGTGCCAGCAGCCAAGAAGCGGACTGGAGGAGCTCCTACGAGCAGTACTTC. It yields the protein CASSQEADWRSSYEQYF.

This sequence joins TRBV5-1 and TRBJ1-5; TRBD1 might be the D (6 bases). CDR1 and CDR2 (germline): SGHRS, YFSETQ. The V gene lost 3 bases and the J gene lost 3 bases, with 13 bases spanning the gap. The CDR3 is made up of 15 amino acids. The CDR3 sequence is CASSSDGQINQPQHF. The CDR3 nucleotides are TGCGCCAGCAGCTCGGACGGACAGATCAATCAGCCCCAGCATTTT.

The CDR3 region is CASSSGQITGNTIYF. Here the CDR3 DNA reads TGTGCCAGCAGTTCGGGACAGATTACTGGAAACACCATATATTTT. The V call is TRBV6-5, the J call TRBJ1-3; 7 bases match TRBD1. The CDR3 runs to 15 residues. From germline, CDR1 is MNHEY and CDR2 SVGAGI. J lost 2 bases, V lost 4 bases, and 5 bases had no gene match.

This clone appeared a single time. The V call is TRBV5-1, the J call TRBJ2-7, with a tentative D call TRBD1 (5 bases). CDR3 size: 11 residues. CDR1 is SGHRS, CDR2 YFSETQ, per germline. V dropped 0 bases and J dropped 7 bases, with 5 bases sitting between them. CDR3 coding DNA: TGCGCCAGCAGCTTGGACAGGGAGCAGTACTTC. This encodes CASSLDREQYF.

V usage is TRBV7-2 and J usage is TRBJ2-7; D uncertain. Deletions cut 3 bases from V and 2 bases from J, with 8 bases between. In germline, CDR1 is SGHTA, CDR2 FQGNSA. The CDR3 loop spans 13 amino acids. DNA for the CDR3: TGTGCCAGCAGCTTCGGTCCTCCCTACGAGCAGTACTTC. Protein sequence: CASSFGPPYEQYF.

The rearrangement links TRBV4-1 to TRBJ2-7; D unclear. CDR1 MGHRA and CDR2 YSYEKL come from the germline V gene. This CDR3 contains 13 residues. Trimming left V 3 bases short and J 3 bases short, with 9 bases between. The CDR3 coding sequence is TGCGCCAGCAGCCAGGCGGAGCACTACGAGCAGTACTTC. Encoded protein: CASSQAEHYEQYF.

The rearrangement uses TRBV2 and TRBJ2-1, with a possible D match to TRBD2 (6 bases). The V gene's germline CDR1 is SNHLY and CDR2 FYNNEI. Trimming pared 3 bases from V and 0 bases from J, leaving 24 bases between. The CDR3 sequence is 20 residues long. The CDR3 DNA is TGTGCCAGCAGTGATAGGGCGGGGTCAGCTGTATTCAGCTCCTACAATGAGCAGTTCTTC. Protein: CASSDRAGSAVFSSYNEQFF. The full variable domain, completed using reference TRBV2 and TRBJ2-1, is EPEVTQTPSHQVTQMGQEVILRCVPISNHLYFYWYRQILGQKVEFLVSFYNNEISEKSEIFDDQFSVERPDGSNFTLKIRSTKLEDSAMYFCASSDRAGSAVFSSYNEQFFGPGTRLTVL.

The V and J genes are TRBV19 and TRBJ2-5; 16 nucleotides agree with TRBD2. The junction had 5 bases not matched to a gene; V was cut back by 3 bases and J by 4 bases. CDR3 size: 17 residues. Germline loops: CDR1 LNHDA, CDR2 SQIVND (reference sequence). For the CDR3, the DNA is TGTGCCAGTAGTATCAGGGGACTAGCGGGGGGGCGAGAGACCCAGTACTTC. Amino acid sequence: CASSIRGLAGGRETQYF.